This T cell receptor beta chain comes out of a study of blood T cell repertoires in COVID-19. Study as a whole: Specimens from acute and convalescent COVID-19 originated in the United States, Italy and Spain.

Trimming took off 5 bases at V and 2 bases at J, with 15 bases between the two ends. This CDR3 spans 15 amino acids. Germline lookup yields CDR1 SGHTA and CDR2 FQGTGA. Assay used: immunoSEQ multiplex PCR; TCRdb lists only in-frame clones, some missing. The sample shows around 200,000 clones, 70% to 90% of them seen only once. Material for sequencing was peripheral blood. The V and J genes are TRBV7-3 and TRBJ1-2; D remains ambiguous. The clonotype comes from a human donor with active or convalescent COVID-19. The donor label of this sample is uncertain. CDR3 region: CASSLSSGSNYGYTF. The CDR3 DNA sequence: TGTGCCAGCAGCCTCTCCTCCGGGTCAAACTATGGCTACACCTTC.